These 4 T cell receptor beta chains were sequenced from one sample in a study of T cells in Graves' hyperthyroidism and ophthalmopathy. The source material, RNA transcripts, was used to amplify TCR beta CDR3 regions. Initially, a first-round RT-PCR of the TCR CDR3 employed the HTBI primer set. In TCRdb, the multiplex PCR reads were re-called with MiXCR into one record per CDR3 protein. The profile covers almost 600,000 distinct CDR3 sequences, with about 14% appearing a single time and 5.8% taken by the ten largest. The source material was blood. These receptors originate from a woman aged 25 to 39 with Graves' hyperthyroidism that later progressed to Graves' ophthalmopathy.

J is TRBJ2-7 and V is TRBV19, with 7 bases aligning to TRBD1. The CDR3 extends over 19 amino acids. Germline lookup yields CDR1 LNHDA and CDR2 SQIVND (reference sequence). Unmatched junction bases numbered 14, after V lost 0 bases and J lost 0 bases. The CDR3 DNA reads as TGTGCCAGTAGTATAGATCGCTGGCGTCGGGGACAGAGCTCCTACGAGCAGTACTTC. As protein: CASSIDRWRRGQSSYEQYF. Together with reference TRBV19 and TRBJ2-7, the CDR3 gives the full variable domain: DGGITQSPKYLFRKEGQNVTLSCEQNLNHDAMYWYRQDPGQGLRLIYYSQIVNDFQKGDIAEGYSVSREKKESFPLTVTSAQKNPTAFYLCASSIDRWRRGQSSYEQYFGPGTRLTVT.

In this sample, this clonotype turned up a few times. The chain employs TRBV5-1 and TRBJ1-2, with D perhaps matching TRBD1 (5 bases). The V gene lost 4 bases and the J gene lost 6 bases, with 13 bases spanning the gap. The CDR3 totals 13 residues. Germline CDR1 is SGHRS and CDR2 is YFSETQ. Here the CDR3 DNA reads TGCGCCAGCAGCCGAGGGGACTTAAATGGCTACACCTTC. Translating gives CASSRGDLNGYTF.

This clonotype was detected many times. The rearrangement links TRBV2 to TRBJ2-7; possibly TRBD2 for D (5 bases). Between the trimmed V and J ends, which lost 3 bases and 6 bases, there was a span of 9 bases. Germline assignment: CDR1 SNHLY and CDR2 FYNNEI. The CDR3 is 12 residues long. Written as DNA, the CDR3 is TGTGCCAGCAGTGAGAGGAGGCTCGAGCAGTACTTC. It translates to CASSERRLEQYF.

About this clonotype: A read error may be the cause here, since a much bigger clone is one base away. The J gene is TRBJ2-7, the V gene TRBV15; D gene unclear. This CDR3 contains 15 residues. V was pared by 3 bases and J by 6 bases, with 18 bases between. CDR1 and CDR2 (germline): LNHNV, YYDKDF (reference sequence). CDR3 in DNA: TGTGCCACCAGCAGGGATCTAAGTAACAGTTTCGAGCAGTACTTC. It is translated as CATSRDLSNSFEQYF. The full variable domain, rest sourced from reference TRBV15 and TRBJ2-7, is DAMVIQNPRYQVTQFGKPVTLSCSQTLNHNVMYWYQQKSSQAPKLLFHYYDKDFNNEADTPDNFQSRRPNTSFCFLDIRSPGLGDTAMYLCATSRDLSNSFEQYFGPGTRLTVT.